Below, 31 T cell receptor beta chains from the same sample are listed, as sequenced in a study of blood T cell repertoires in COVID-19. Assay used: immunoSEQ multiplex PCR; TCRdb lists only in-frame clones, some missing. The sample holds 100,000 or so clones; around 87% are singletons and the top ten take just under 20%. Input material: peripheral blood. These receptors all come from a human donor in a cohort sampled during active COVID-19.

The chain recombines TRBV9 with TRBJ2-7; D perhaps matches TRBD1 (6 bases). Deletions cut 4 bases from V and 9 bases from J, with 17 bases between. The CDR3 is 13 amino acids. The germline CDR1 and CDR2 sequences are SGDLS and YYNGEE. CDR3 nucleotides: TGTGCCAGCAGCTCAACACAGGGAGCAGGGCAGTACTTC. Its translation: CASSSTQGAGQYF.

As DNA, the CDR3 is TGTGCCATGCTTCTAGCGGGAACTAGCACAGATACGCAGTATTTT. Translated: CAMLLAGTSTDTQYF. The gene calls are TRBV6-6 and TRBJ2-3; 9 bases agree with TRBD2. Looked up from germline, CDR1 is MNHNY and CDR2 is SVGAGI (reference sequence). V was pared by 10 bases and J by 0 bases, with 8 bases of the junction left unmatched. The CDR3 sequence is 15 residues long.

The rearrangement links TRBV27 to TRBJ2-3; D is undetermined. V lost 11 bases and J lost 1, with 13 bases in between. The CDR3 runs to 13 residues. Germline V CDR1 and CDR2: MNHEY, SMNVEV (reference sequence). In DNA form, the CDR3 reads TGTGCCGTTCCAGCCCGGGGCACAGATACGCAGTATTTT. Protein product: CAVPARGTDTQYF.

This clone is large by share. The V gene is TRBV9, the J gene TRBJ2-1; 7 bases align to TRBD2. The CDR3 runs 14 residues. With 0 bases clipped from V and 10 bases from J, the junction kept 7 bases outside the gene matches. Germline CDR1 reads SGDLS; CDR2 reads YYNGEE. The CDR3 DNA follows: TGTGCCAGCAGCGTAGCGGGAGGAATTTACGAGCAGTTCTTC. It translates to CASSVAGGIYEQFF.

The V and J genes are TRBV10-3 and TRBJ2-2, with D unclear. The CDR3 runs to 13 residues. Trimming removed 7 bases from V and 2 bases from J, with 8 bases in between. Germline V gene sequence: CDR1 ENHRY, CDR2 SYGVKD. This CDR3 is CAITPGNTGELFF. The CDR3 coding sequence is TGTGCCATCACGCCGGGTAACACCGGGGAGCTGTTTTTT.

In DNA, the CDR3 is TGTGCCAGCAGTTCCCCGGCGGGGCCCCTCTACGAGCAGTACTTC. This translates into CASSSPAGPLYEQYF. The genes are TRBV6-2 or TRBV6-3 and TRBJ2-7; TRBD2 is a possible D gene (6 bases). CDR1 and CDR2 (germline): MNHEY, SVGEGT. V dropped 4 bases and J dropped 3 bases, with 16 bases sitting between them. This CDR3 region has 15 residues.

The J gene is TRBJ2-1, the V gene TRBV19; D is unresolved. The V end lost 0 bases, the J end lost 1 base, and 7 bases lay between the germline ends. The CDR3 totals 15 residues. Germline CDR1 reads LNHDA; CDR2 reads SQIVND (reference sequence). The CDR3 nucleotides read TGTGCCAGTAGTATAGATCGTATGTCCTACAATGAGCAGTTCTTC. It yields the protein CASSIDRMSYNEQFF. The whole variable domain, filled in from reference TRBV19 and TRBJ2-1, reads DGGITQSPKYLFRKEGQNVTLSCEQNLNHDAMYWYRQDPGQGLRLIYYSQIVNDFQKGDIAEGYSVSREKKESFPLTVTSAQKNPTAFYLCASSIDRMSYNEQFFGPGTRLTVL.

DNA of the CDR3: TGTGCCAGTAGTATCCGCGGAGGGGGCGGGGCTTCCTACGAGCAGTACTTC. Protein: CASSIRGGGGASYEQYF. The J gene is TRBJ2-7, the V gene TRBV19; weak D call: TRBD1 (7 bases). Trimming left V 3 bases short and J 1 base short, with 19 bases between. CDR3 length: 17 residues. Germline loops: CDR1 LNHDA, CDR2 SQIVND (reference sequence).

This CDR3 is CATSRGLNRGGNEQFF. CDR3 coding DNA: TGTGCCACCAGCAGAGGGTTGAACAGGGGAGGCAATGAGCAGTTCTTC. V and J are TRBV15 and TRBJ2-1, with TRBD1 as a possible D gene (7 bases). Between the trimmed V and J ends, which lost 1 base and 6 bases, there was a span of 16 bases. The germline gives CDR1 LNHNV, CDR2 YYDKDF (reference sequence). The CDR3 is 16 amino acids.

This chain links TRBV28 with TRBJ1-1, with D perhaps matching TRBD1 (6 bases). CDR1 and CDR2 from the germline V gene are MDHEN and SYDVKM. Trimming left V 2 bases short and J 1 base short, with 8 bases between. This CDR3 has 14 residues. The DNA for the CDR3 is TGTGCCAGCAGTTTAGGGGGCGAGAACACTGAAGCTTTCTTT. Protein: CASSLGGENTEAFF. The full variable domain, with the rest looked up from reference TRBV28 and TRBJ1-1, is DVKVTQSSRYLVKRTGEKVFLECVQDMDHENMFWYRQDPGLGLRLIYFSYDVKMKEKGDIPEGYSVSREKKERFSLILESASTNQTSMYLCASSLGGENTEAFFGQGTRLTVV.

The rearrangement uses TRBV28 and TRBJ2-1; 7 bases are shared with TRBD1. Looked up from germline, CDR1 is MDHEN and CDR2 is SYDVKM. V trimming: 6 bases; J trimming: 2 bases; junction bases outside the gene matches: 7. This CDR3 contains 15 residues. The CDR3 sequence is CASSDRVGAYNEQFF. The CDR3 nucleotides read TGTGCCAGCAGCGACAGGGTCGGTGCCTACAATGAGCAGTTCTTC.

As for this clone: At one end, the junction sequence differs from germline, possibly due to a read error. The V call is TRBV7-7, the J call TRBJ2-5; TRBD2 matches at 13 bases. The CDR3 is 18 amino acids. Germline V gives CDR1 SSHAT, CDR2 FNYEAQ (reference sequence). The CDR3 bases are TGTGCTAGCAGCTTTATATTGGGGGGACTAGCGGGACAAGAGACCCAGTACTTC. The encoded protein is CASSFILGGLAGQETQYF.

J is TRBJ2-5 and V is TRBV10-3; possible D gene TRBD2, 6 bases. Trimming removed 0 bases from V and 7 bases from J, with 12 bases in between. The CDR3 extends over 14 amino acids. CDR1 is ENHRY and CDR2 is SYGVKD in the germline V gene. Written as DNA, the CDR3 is TGTGCCATCAGTGAGTCCGTAGGGGAGGCGACCCAGTACTTC. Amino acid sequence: CAISESVGEATQYF.

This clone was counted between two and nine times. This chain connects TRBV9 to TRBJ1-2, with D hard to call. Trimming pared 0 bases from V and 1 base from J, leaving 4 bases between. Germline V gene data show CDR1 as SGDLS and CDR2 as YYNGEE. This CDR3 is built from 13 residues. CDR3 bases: TGTGCCAGCAGCGTAGCAAATAACTATGGCTACACCTTC. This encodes CASSVANNYGYTF.

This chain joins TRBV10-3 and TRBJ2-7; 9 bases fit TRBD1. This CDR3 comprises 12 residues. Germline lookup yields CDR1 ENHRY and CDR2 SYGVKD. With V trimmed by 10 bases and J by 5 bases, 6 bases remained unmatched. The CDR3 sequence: CATWTGDNEQYF. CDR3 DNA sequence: TGTGCCACTTGGACAGGGGACAACGAGCAGTACTTC.

CDR3 sequence (DNA): TGTGCCAGCAGTGATATTCGCGGGAGGGCCCACGAGCAGTACTTC. Its protein product is CASSDIRGRAHEQYF. The chain couples TRBV2 to TRBJ2-7, with 9 bases that match TRBD2. Germline assignment: CDR1 SNHLY and CDR2 FYNNEI. The CDR3 is made up of 15 amino acids. Germline trimming cut 3 bases from V and 5 bases from J; bases unmatched to any gene: 8.

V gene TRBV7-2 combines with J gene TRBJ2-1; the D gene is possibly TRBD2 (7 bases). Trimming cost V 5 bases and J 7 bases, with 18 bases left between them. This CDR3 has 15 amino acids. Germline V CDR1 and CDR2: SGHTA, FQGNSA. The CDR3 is CASSTRGALENEQFF. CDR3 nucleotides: TGTGCCAGCAGCACCCGGGGGGCCCTTGAGAATGAGCAGTTCTTC. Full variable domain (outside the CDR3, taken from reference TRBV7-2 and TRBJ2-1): GAGVSQSPSNKVTEKGKDVELRCDPISGHTALYWYRQSLGQGLEFLIYFQGNSAPDKSGLPSDRFSAERTGGSVSTLTIQRTQQEDSAVYLCASSTRGALENEQFFGPGTRLTVL.

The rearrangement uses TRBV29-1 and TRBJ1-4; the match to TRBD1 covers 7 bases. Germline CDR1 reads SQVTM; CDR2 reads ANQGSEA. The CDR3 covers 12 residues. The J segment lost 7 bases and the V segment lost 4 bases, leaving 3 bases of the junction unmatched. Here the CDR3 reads CSVAGGVEKLFF. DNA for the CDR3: TGCAGCGTTGCAGGGGGAGTTGAAAAACTGTTTTTT.

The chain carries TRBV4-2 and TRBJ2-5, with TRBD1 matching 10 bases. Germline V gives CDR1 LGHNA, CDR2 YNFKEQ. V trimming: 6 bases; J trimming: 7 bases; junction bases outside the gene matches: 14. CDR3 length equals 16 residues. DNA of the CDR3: TGTGCCAGCAGTTCCCGCCGGGACAGGGGAGGAAGGACCCAGTACTTC. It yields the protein CASSSRRDRGGRTQYF.

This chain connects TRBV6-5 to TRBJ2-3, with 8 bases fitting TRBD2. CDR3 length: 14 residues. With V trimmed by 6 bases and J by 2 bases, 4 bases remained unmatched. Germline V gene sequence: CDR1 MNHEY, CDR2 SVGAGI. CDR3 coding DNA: TGTGCCAGCAGCTTGACTAGCGACACAGATACGCAGTATTTT. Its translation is CASSLTSDTDTQYF.

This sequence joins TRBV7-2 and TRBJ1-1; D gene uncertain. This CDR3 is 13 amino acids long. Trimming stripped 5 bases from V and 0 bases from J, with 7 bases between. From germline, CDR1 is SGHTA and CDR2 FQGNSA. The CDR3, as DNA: TGTGCCAGCAGCCCTATATTGAACACTGAAGCTTTCTTT. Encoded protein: CASSPILNTEAFF.

The DNA of the CDR3 is TGTGCCAGTAGTCCGGCCGGCAAAAGCGGGAGGGGTGCGGTCGGCTACACCTTC. This gives the protein CASSPAGKSGRGAVGYTF. The chain links TRBV19 to TRBJ1-2; D may be TRBD1 (5 bases). The V and J ends lost 5 bases and 8 bases respectively, with 30 bases between them. The length of the CDR3 is 18 residues. CDR1 is LNHDA and CDR2 is SQIVND in the germline V gene (reference sequence). Looking up the rest from reference TRBV19 and TRBJ1-2 gives the full variable domain: DGGITQSPKYLFRKEGQNVTLSCEQNLNHDAMYWYRQDPGQGLRLIYYSQIVNDFQKGDIAEGYSVSREKKESFPLTVTSAQKNPTAFYLCASSPAGKSGRGAVGYTFGSGTRLTVV.

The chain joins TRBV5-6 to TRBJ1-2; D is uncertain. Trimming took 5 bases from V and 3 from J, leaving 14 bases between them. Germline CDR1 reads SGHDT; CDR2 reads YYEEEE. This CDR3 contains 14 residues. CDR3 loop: CASRKMVEDYGYTF. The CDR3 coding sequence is TGTGCCAGCAGAAAAATGGTGGAGGACTATGGCTACACCTTC.

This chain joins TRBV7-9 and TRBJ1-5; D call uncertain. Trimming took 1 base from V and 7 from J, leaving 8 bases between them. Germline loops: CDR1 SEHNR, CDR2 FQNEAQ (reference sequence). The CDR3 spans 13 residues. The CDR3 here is CASSLGYQQPQHF. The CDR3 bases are TGTGCCAGCAGCTTAGGGTATCAGCAGCCCCAGCATTTT.

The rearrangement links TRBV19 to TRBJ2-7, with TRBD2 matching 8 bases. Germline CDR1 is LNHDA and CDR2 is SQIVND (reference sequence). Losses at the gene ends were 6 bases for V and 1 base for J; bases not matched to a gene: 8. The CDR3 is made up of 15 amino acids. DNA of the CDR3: TGTGCCAGTAGCTACGGACTAGCCGATTCCTACGAGCAGTACTTC. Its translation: CASSYGLADSYEQYF. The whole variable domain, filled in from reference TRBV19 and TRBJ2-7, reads DGGITQSPKYLFRKEGQNVTLSCEQNLNHDAMYWYRQDPGQGLRLIYYSQIVNDFQKGDIAEGYSVSREKKESFPLTVTSAQKNPTAFYLCASSYGLADSYEQYFGPGTRLTVT.

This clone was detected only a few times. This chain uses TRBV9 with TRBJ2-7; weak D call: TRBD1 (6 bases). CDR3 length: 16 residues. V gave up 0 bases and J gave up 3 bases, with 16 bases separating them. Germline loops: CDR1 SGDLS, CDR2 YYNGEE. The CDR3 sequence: CASSVEGSDRFYEQYF. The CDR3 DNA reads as TGTGCCAGCAGCGTAGAAGGCTCGGACAGATTCTACGAGCAGTACTTC.

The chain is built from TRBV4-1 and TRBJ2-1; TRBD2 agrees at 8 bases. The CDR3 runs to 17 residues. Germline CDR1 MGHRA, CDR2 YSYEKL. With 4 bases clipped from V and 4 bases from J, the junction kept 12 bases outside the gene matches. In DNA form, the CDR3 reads TGCGCCAGCAGCCCGTACCCCCGGGAGGGTTTGTACAATGAGCAGTTCTTC. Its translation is CASSPYPREGLYNEQFF.

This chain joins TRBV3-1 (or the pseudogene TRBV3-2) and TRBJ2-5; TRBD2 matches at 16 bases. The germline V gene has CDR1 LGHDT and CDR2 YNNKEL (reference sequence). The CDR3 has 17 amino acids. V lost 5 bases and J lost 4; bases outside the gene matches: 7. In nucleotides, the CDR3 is TGTGCCAGCAGCGCCCCGGGACTAGCGGGAGGGATAGAGACCCAGTACTTC. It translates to CASSAPGLAGGIETQYF.

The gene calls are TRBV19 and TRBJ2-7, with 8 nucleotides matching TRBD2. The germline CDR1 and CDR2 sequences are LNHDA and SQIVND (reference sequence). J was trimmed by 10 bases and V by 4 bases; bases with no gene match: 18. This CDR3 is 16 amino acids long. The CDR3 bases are TGTGCCAGTAGTACCACGGCGGGAGGCCCCTACACCGTCCAGTACTTC. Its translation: CASSTTAGGPYTVQYF.

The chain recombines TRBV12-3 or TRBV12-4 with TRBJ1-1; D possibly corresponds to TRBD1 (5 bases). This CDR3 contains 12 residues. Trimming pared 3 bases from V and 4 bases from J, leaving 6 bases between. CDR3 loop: CASSFRATEAFF. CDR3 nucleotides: TGTGCCAGCAGTTTCAGGGCCACTGAAGCTTTCTTT.

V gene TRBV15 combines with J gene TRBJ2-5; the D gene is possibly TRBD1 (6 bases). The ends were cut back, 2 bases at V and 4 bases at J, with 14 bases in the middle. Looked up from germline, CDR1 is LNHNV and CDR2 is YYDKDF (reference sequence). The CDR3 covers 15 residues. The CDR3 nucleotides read TGTGCCACCAGCAGACCCACCGGACAGATAGAGACCCAGTACTTC. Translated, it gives CATSRPTGQIETQYF.